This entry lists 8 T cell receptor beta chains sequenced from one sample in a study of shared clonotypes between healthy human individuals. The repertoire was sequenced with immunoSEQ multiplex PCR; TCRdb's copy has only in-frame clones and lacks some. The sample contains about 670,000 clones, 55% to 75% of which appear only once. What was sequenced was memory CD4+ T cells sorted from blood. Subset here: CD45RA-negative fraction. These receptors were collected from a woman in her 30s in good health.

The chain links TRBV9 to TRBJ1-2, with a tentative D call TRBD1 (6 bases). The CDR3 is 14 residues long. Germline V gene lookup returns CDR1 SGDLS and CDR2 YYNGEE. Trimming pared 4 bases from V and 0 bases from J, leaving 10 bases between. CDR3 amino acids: CASSFRGANYGYTF. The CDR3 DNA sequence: TGTGCCAGCAGCTTCAGGGGTGCTAACTATGGCTACACCTTC.

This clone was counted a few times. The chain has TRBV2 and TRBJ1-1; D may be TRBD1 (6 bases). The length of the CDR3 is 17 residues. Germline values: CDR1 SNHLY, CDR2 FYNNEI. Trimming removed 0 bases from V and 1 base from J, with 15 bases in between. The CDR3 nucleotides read TGTGCCAGCAGTGAAGCGCCTGACAGGTCGGGGAACACTGAAGCTTTCTTT. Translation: CASSEAPDRSGNTEAFF.

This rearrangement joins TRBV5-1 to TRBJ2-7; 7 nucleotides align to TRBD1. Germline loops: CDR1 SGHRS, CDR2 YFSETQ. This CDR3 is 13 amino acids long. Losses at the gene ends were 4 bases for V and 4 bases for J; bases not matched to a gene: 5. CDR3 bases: TGCGCCAGCAGCATAGGGGGCGGGTACGAGCAGTACTTC. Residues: CASSIGGGYEQYF.

CDR3 nucleotides: TGTGCCAGCAGCTTTTACAGCCAAGAGACCCAGTACTTC. The encoded protein is CASSFYSQETQYF. The chain carries TRBV5-4 and TRBJ2-5; D uncertain. In germline, CDR1 is SGHNT, CDR2 YYREEE (reference sequence). CDR3 size: 13 residues. Trimming left V 2 bases short and J 1 base short, with 6 bases between. Using reference TRBV5-4 and TRBJ2-5 for the parts outside the CDR3, the full variable domain is ETGVTQSPTHLIKTRGQQVTLRCSSQSGHNTVSWYQQALGQGPQFIFQYYREEENGRGNFPPRFSGLQFPNYSSELNVNALELDDSALYLCASSFYSQETQYFGPGTRLLVL.

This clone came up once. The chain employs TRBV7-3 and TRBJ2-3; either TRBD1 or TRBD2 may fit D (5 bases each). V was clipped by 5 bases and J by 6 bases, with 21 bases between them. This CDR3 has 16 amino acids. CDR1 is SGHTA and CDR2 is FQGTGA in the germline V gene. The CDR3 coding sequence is TGTGCCAGCAGCCCAACTCCGGGACCGGGAAGGGATACGCAGTATTTT. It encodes CASSPTPGPGRDTQYF.

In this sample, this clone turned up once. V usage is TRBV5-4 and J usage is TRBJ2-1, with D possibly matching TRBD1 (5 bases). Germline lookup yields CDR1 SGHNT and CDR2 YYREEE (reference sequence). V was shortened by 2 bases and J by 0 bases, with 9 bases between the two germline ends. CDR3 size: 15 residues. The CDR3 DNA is TGTGCCAGCAGCTTAGACAGAGACTCCTACAATGAGCAGTTCTTC. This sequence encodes CASSLDRDSYNEQFF.

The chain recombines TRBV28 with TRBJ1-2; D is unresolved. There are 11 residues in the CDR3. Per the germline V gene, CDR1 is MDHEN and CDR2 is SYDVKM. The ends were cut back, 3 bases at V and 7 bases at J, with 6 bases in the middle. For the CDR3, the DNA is TGTGCCAGCAGTTTTGTCCTTGGCTACACCTTC. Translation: CASSFVLGYTF.

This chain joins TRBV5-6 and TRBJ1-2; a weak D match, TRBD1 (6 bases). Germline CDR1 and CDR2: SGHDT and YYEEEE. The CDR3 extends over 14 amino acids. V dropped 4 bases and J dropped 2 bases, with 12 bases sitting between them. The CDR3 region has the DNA TGTGCCAGCAGCCCATACGACAGGAACTATGGCTACACCTTC. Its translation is CASSPYDRNYGYTF.